The 28 T cell receptor beta chains below come from one sample, sequenced in a study of T cell clonality in common variable immunodeficiency. Method: immunoSEQ multiplex PCR; TCRdb's copy keeps in-frame clones and lacks some. The table records 50,000 to 70,000 clones without singletons, the ten largest covering approximately 0.84%. Sequenced sample: peripheral blood mononuclear cells. Receptor source: a person between 18 and 69 years old in good health.

As regards this clone: The read ends 3 residues before the CDR3 terminus; that terminus is restored from the germline J gene. The J gene is TRBJ2-3, the V gene TRBV7-2; perhaps TRBD2 as D (5 bases). Per the germline V gene, CDR1 is SGHTA and CDR2 is FQGNSA. The CDR3 has 14 residues. This CDR3 is CASSPRLGAETQYF. CDR3 DNA, as far as it was read: TGTGCCAGCAGCCCGAGGTTGGGAGCGGAGACG. Full variable domain (rest looked up from reference TRBV7-2 and TRBJ2-3): GAGVSQSPSNKVTEKGKDVELRCDPISGHTALYWYRQSLGQGLEFLIYFQGNSAPDKSGLPSDRFSAERTGGSVSTLTIQRTQQEDSAVYLCASSPRLGAETQYFGPGTRLTVL.

This clone has a count of ten or more. The read terminates 3 residues before the CDR3 end, so the remaining end is supplied by the germline J gene. The chain combines TRBV20-1 with TRBJ2-1, with D tentatively TRBD1 (6 bases). Trimming shortened V by 6 bases and J by 0 bases, and 12 bases separated the two germline ends. Germline V CDR1 and CDR2: DFQATT, SNEGSKA (reference sequence). CDR3 length: 14 amino acids. The CDR3 sequence is CSASDRLSYNEQFF. The covered CDR3 bases are TGCAGTGCCTCTGACAGGCTCTCCTACAATGAG.

This clone has a handful of counts. The CDR3 end is not reached by the read, which stops 3 residues before it; the germline J gene fills it in. The gene calls are TRBV19 and TRBJ2-4; D is ambiguous. The CDR3 length is 15 residues. Germline V lookup: CDR1 LNHDA, CDR2 SQIVND (reference sequence). CDR3 sequence reads: CASSIDRTPHYGQYF. CDR3 DNA (partial): TGTGCCAGTAGTATAGATCGTACACCTCACTATGGT.

This clone was counted ten times or more. The CDR3 end falls 3 residues outside the read, so it is completed with the germline J gene. J is TRBJ2-2 and V is TRBV5-5; D gene ambiguous. Trimming left V 1 base short and J 0 bases short, with 7 bases between. Germline values: CDR1 SGHKS, CDR2 YYEKEE (reference sequence). The CDR3 extends over 15 amino acids. The DNA read from the CDR3 is TGTGCCAGCAGCTTGAAGGGTTCGAACACCGGGGAG. Its protein is CASSLKGSNTGE. The full CDR3 is CASSLKGSNTGELFF.

This clone has ten or more counts. One end of the junction varies from germline; a read error may be responsible. The missing CDR3 end, 3 residues past where the read stops, is filled in from the germline J gene. The V gene is TRBV4-2, the J gene TRBJ2-5; D unclear. Germline V gene lookup returns CDR1 LGHNA and CDR2 YNFKEQ. The CDR3 totals 12 residues. The CDR3 DNA, read in part, is TGCGCCAGCAGCCAAGATCACGGGACC. Translation: CASSQDHGT. The full-length CDR3 reads as CASSQDHGTQYF.

This clone has a count of ten or more. The read is 3 residues too short to cover the CDR3 end, so that end is filled in from the germline J gene. The chain carries TRBV20-1 and TRBJ2-7, with TRBD2 matching over 10 bases. The CDR3 is made up of 15 amino acids. V was pared by 5 bases and J by 0 bases, with 7 bases of the junction left unmatched. CDR1 DFQATT and CDR2 SNEGSKA come from the germline V gene (reference sequence). The CDR3 here is CSAPPASGSSYEQYF. Partial CDR3 DNA: TGCAGTGCTCCCCCGGCTAGCGGGAGCTCCTACGAG.

This clone has ten or more counts. The read halts 3 residues ahead of the CDR3 end, with the missing end drawn from the germline J gene. V gene TRBV2 combines with J gene TRBJ2-1, with 7 bases that match TRBD2. The V gene end was trimmed by 6 bases and the J gene end by 6 bases; junction bases not matched to a gene: 8. This CDR3 has 14 residues. CDR1 is SNHLY and CDR2 is FYNNEI in the germline V gene. CDR3 DNA, as far as it was read: TGTGCCAGCAGCAGCGGGATAGGCGGCAATGAG. The encoded protein is CASSSGIGGNE. The entire CDR3 reads CASSSGIGGNEQFF.

This clone came up many times. The CDR3 goes on 3 residues after the read ends, and that part is filled in from the germline J gene. The chain links TRBV5-1 to TRBJ2-2; 10 nucleotides line up with TRBD1. Per germline, CDR1 SGHRS and CDR2 YFSETQ. With 0 bases clipped from V and 4 bases from J, the junction kept 3 bases outside the gene matches. This CDR3 region has 16 residues. The CDR3 DNA, read in part, is TGCGCCAGCAGCTTGGTGGGACAGGGGTTCACCGGGGAG. Its protein is CASSLVGQGFTGE. From start to end, the CDR3 is CASSLVGQGFTGELFF.

This clone was seen ten or more times. The read stops 3 residues short of the end of the CDR3; the missing end is completed from the germline J gene. V usage is TRBV29-1 and J usage is TRBJ1-1, with no clear D. The CDR3 extends over 13 amino acids. Trimming cost V 6 bases and J 0 bases, with 11 bases left between them. The germline gives CDR1 SQVTM, CDR2 ANQGSEA. The CDR3 protein is CSVHYMMNTEAFF. The sequenced part of the CDR3 DNA is TGCAGCGTGCACTATATGATGAACACTGAA. The whole variable domain, remainder taken from reference TRBV29-1 and TRBJ1-1, is SAVISQKPSRDICQRGTSLTIQCQVDSQVTMMFWYRQQPGQSLTLIATANQGSEATYESGFVIDKFPISRPNLTFSTLTVSNMSPEDSSIYLCSVHYMMNTEAFFGQGTRLTVV.

Many counts were recorded for this clone. The read halts 3 residues ahead of the CDR3 end, with the missing end drawn from the germline J gene. The rearrangement links TRBV10-1 to TRBJ2-1, with 8 bases fitting TRBD2. From germline, CDR1 is WNHNN and CDR2 SYGVQD (reference sequence). The J segment lost 9 bases and the V segment lost 2 bases, leaving 12 bases of the junction unmatched. The CDR3 contains 16 residues. Incomplete CDR3 DNA: TGCGCCAGCAGTGAGGCGGCGGGGGGAGCCGGTAGTGAG. Amino acids: CASSEAAGGAGSE. The whole CDR3 reads CASSEAAGGAGSEQFF.

There are many counts of this clone. The observed sequence ends 3 residues before the CDR3 terminus, with the missing tail filled in from the germline J gene. The chain combines TRBV5-6 with TRBJ2-5; D is undetermined. The CDR3 consists of 14 residues. Germline-derived CDR1 and CDR2 are SGHDT and YYEEEE. The V end was cut by 4 bases, the J end by 2 bases, with 12 bases between. Incomplete CDR3 DNA: TGTGCCAGCAGCCTGGATTATGTGCAAGAGACC. It specifies CASSLDYVQET. In full, the CDR3 reads CASSLDYVQETQYF. The full variable domain, completed using reference TRBV5-6 and TRBJ2-5, is DAGVTQSPTHLIKTRGQQVTLRCSPKSGHDTVSWYQQALGQGPQFIFQYYEEEERQRGNFPDRFSGHQFPNYSSELNVNALLLGDSALYLCASSLDYVQETQYFGPGTRLLVL.

As for this clone: The missing CDR3 end, 3 residues past where the read stops, is filled in from the germline J gene. The V gene is TRBV2, the J gene TRBJ2-3; weak D call: TRBD2 (5 bases). V was cut by 0 bases and J by 4 bases, with 8 bases left in between. This CDR3 is built from 14 residues. CDR1 and CDR2 from the germline V gene are SNHLY and FYNNEI. The CDR3 DNA, read in part, is TGTGCCAGCAGTGAAGCGCCGAGGGCAGATACG. It encodes CASSEAPRADT. The complete CDR3 sequence is CASSEAPRADTQYF.

This clone was counted at least ten times. The read comes to an end 3 residues before the CDR3 does, leaving the germline J gene to fill in the end. V and J are TRBV3-1 (or the pseudogene TRBV3-2) and TRBJ2-3; 9 positions agree with TRBD2. Trimming took 1 base from V and 5 from J; bases not matched to a gene: 7. Germline CDR1 LGHDT, CDR2 YNNKEL (reference sequence). The CDR3 runs 16 residues. The CDR3 is CASSQAASGEVDTQYF. The DNA read from the CDR3 is TGTGCCAGCAGCCAAGCGGCTAGCGGGGAAGTAGATACG.

Many counts were recorded for this clone. Sequencing ends 3 residues short of the CDR3 end; the germline J gene provides the rest. V is TRBV19 and J is TRBJ1-5, with D perhaps TRBD1 (6 bases). The CDR3 is made up of 15 amino acids. V lost 5 bases and J 5 bases, leaving 16 bases between the germline ends. From germline, CDR1 is LNHDA and CDR2 SQIVND (reference sequence). The CDR3: CASSLGAGVDQPQHF. The sequenced part of the CDR3 DNA is TGTGCCAGTAGTCTGGGGGCAGGGGTCGATCAGCCC.

In this sample, this clone turned up many times. The read comes to an end 3 residues before the CDR3 does, leaving the germline J gene to fill in the end. The chain links TRBV28 to TRBJ1-1; 8 bases are shared with TRBD1. The J segment lost 6 bases and the V segment lost 1 base, leaving 7 bases of the junction unmatched. The CDR3 length is 15 residues. CDR1 MDHEN and CDR2 SYDVKM come from the germline V gene. CDR3 sequence: CASSLSRTGRSEAFF. The CDR3 bases that were read are TGTGCCAGCAGTTTATCGAGGACAGGGAGGTCTGAA.

Many counts were recorded for this clone. The read ends 3 residues early relative to the CDR3; the germline J gene fills the gap. The rearrangement links TRBV19 to TRBJ1-5; possible D gene TRBD1, 5 bases. Trimming stripped 6 bases from V and 4 bases from J, with 7 bases between. The CDR3 is made up of 12 amino acids. The V gene's germline CDR1 is LNHDA and CDR2 SQIVND (reference sequence). CDR3 DNA, as far as it was read: TGTGCCAGTAGCGGGGGAAATCAGCCC. Its translation is CASSGGNQP. The CDR3, in full, reads CASSGGNQPQHF.

The table lists this clone with many counts. The read comes to an end 3 residues before the CDR3 does, leaving the germline J gene to fill in the end. The V and J genes are TRBV11-2 and TRBJ2-5, with D possibly called TRBD1 or TRBD2 (6 bases each). Germline V gene lookup returns CDR1 SGHAT and CDR2 FQNNGV. V lost 4 bases and J lost 4, with 13 bases in between. This CDR3 spans 14 amino acids. This CDR3 reads CASSYRGTIETQYF. Partial CDR3 DNA: TGTGCCAGCAGCTACCGCGGGACAATAGAGACC.

This clone was seen repeatedly, ten times or more. The read halts 3 residues ahead of the CDR3 end, with the missing end drawn from the germline J gene. The V and J genes are TRBV19 and TRBJ2-1, with 13 positions matching TRBD2. CDR3 length: 14 residues. Germline V gene lookup returns CDR1 LNHDA and CDR2 SQIVND (reference sequence). The ends lost 3 bases at V and 8 bases at J; junction bases unmatched: 1. The CDR3 here is CASSIGLAGDEQFF. The sequenced part of the CDR3 DNA is TGTGCCAGTAGTATCGGACTAGCGGGAGATGAG.

The CDR3 bases that were read are TGTGCCAGTAGTATGGGACTAGCGGGGGGCAATGAG. Translated, it gives CASSMGLAGGNE. In full, the CDR3 is CASSMGLAGGNEQFF. The chain couples TRBV19 to TRBJ2-1, with 15 nucleotides matching TRBD2. From the germline J gene comes the end of the CDR3, since the read stops 3 residues before it. The V segment lost 3 bases and the J segment 6 bases; nucleotides outside the gene matches: 0. This CDR3 comprises 15 residues. Germline values: CDR1 LNHDA, CDR2 SQIVND (reference sequence).

This clone was seen ten or more times. The read stops 3 residues short of the end of the CDR3; the missing end is completed from the germline J gene. The genes are TRBV10-3 and TRBJ2-7; possibly TRBD2 for D (6 bases). The V end lost 11 bases, the J end lost 0 bases, and 17 bases lay between the germline ends. The germline gives CDR1 ENHRY, CDR2 SYGVKD. CDR3 size: 14 residues. Here the CDR3 reads CAHKEGRASYEQYF. The CDR3 bases that were read are TGTGCCCACAAGGAGGGCAGGGCCTCCTACGAG.

This clone was observed many times. The CDR3 is cut off 3 residues early in the read; its end comes from the germline J gene. The chain recombines TRBV6-2 or TRBV6-3 with TRBJ1-2, with a weak D call TRBD1 (6 bases). The CDR3 totals 15 residues. Germline lookup yields CDR1 MNHEY and CDR2 SVGEGT. CDR3 DNA (partial): TGTGCCAGCAGTTACGCCAGGGGCGCATTCGGAGGC. Protein product: CASSYARGAFGG. From start to end, the CDR3 is CASSYARGAFGGYTF.

This clone was observed many times. CDR3 sequence reads: CSVGGPNTEAFF. CDR3 DNA, as far as it was read: TGCAGCGTTGGAGGGCCGAACACTGAA. The chain combines TRBV29-1 with TRBJ1-1, with D hard to call. Read sequence stops 3 residues before the CDR3 end, and the germline J gene provides the missing end. There are 12 residues in the CDR3. Germline values: CDR1 SQVTM, CDR2 ANQGSEA. V was pared by 4 bases and J by 1 base, with 7 bases between.

Ten or more counts support this clone. The CDR3 is cut off 3 residues early in the read; its end comes from the germline J gene. The rearrangement uses TRBV28 and TRBJ1-5; TRBD1 matches at 7 bases. The germline CDR1 and CDR2 sequences are MDHEN and SYDVKM. CDR3 length: 13 amino acids. The V gene end was trimmed by 6 bases and the J gene end by 7 bases; junction bases not matched to a gene: 6. CDR3 DNA (partial): TGTGCCAGCAGAACAGGGGTTTCACAGCCC. Amino acids: CASRTGVSQP. The complete CDR3 protein is CASRTGVSQPQHF.

This clone was counted many times. CDR3 region: CASSEVGRGANTEAFF. The sequenced CDR3 bases are TGTGCCAGCAGTGAAGTGGGGCGGGGGGCGAACACTGAA. This chain joins TRBV2 and TRBJ1-1; maybe TRBD1 (6 bases). The CDR3 end is not reached by the read, which stops 3 residues before it; the germline J gene fills it in. Germline V gene sequence: CDR1 SNHLY, CDR2 FYNNEI. The CDR3 is 16 residues long. The V end was cut by 1 base, the J end by 1 base, with 13 bases between.

There are many counts of this clone. The DNA ends 3 residues before the CDR3 does, and the rest of the CDR3 is filled in from the germline J gene. The J gene is TRBJ1-1, the V gene TRBV19; TRBD1 matches 7 bases. This CDR3 region has 13 residues. Unmatched junction bases numbered 9, after V lost 10 bases and J lost 4 bases. Germline CDR1 LNHDA, CDR2 SQIVND (reference sequence). The DNA read from the CDR3 is TGTGCCACCTCGGGGGACAGCTCCACTGAA. This codes for CATSGDSSTE. The complete CDR3 reads CATSGDSSTEAFF.

In regard to this clone: The CDR3 goes on 3 residues after the read ends, and that part is filled in from the germline J gene. The chain couples TRBV10-2 to TRBJ2-7, with 7 bases aligning to TRBD1. This CDR3 contains 14 residues. J gave up 6 bases and V 3 bases, and 8 bases lay outside the gene matches. CDR1 and CDR2 from the germline V gene are WSHSY and SAAADI. CDR3 sequence reads: CASSETGALREQYF. The CDR3 DNA, read in part, is TGCGCCAGCAGTGAAACAGGGGCCCTCCGCGAG.

This clone has a count of ten or more. The read ends 3 residues early relative to the CDR3; the germline J gene fills the gap. The V and J genes are TRBV20-1 and TRBJ2-2; the D gene is possibly TRBD1 (5 bases). There are 12 residues in the CDR3. V lost 5 bases and J lost 7, with 11 bases in between. The germline CDR1 and CDR2 sequences are DFQATT and SNEGSKA (reference sequence). CDR3 sequence: CSASQTVGELFF. The covered CDR3 bases are TGCAGTGCTTCCCAGACAGTCGGGGAG.

This clone was seen only a few times. The read ends 3 residues before the CDR3 terminus; that terminus is restored from the germline J gene. This chain connects TRBV18 to TRBJ1-1, with D possibly matching TRBD1 (6 bases). CDR1 and CDR2 (germline): KGHSH, LQKENI. The CDR3 is made up of 14 amino acids. Trimming took 2 bases from V and 6 from J, leaving 13 bases between them. The chain's CDR3 is CASSPRQGQPEAFF. CDR3 bases read: TGTGCCAGCTCACCAAGGCAGGGGCAGCCTGAA.